This T cell receptor (beta chain) appears in the sequencing data of a study of T cells after yellow fever vaccination. At the level of the study: A sort based on CD3, CD45RA, CCR7 and CD95 yielded the EM, EMRA, CM and Tscm memory subsets. SMART-Seq v4 Ultra Low Input prepared libraries from low-cell fractions. Notes on the study in general: Detected again after the booster were most primary-vaccination clones, at about 96% CD4 and more than 70% CD8.

The authors made TCR cDNA by 5'RACE template switching, adding a universal primer site and UMIs. From the 5' RACE reads, TCRdb called clonotypes with MiXCR, one entry per CDR3 protein. The repertoire consists of about 58,000 distinct CDR3 sequences, with approximately 6% occurring once and the leading ten covering roughly 31%. Germline V gene data show CDR1 as SGDLS and CDR2 as YYNGEE. J was trimmed by 4 bases and V by 4 bases; bases with no gene match: 4. The CDR3 runs 15 residues. Only a few counts were recorded for this clonotype. This chain joins TRBV9 and TRBJ2-3; 12 nucleotides agree with TRBD2. This TCR was sampled from a man between 18 and 35 years old who received the YFV17D yellow fever vaccine. The specimen comprised PBMCs, either bulk or a sorted T-cell subset (CD4+, CD8+, memory, or dextramer-sorted; not recorded which), sampled on the day of the yellow fever booster vaccination. CDR3 sequence (DNA): TGTGCCAGCAGCCCTTGGACTAGCGGGGCAGATACGCAGTATTTT. It translates to CASSPWTSGADTQYF.